This entry lists 15 T cell receptor beta chains sequenced from one sample in a study of T cell repertoires in cytomegalovirus infection. These receptors lack a known antigen. TCRdb reprocessed the reads with MiXCR, giving one entry per CDR3 protein. This sample has about 920,000 distinct CDR3 sequences; approximately 33% occur once, and the top ten carry about an eighth. The sample here was cultured CD8+ T cells from PBMCs, taken from culture after CMV antigen stimulation. The receptors were gathered from a human donor in good health (CMV status not recorded). Some clones in this sample may be carry-over from other donors' samples.

This clonotype has a handful of counts. V is TRBV27 and J is TRBJ1-2; D gene uncertain. The CDR3 has 14 residues. CDR1 and CDR2 from the germline V gene are MNHEY and SMNVEV (reference sequence). Trimming pared 5 bases from V and 6 bases from J, leaving 16 bases between. Written as DNA, the CDR3 is TGTGCCAGCAGTCTGGCCCGGAACAGCGATGGCTACACCTTC. It specifies CASSLARNSDGYTF.

The chain carries TRBV6-2 or TRBV6-3 and TRBJ2-3; 7 bases line up with TRBD1. Germline V gene sequence: CDR1 MNHEY, CDR2 SVGEGT. Losses at the gene ends were 0 bases for V and 2 bases for J; bases not matched to a gene: 5. The CDR3 totals 16 residues. The DNA of the CDR3 is TGTGCCAGCAGTTACTCCCGGACAGGAGACACAGATACGCAGTATTTT. It yields the protein CASSYSRTGDTDTQYF.

The sample holds one count of this clonotype. The rearrangement joins TRBV6-4 to TRBJ1-1; D not certain. The CDR3 contains 14 residues. CDR1 MRHNA and CDR2 SNTAGT come from the germline V gene. The ends were cut back, 6 bases at V and 4 bases at J, with 15 bases in the middle. The CDR3 loop is CASSAQPPVTEAFF. For the CDR3, the DNA is TGTGCCAGCAGCGCCCAGCCGCCGGTCACTGAAGCTTTCTTT.

In its sample, this clonotype was seen a few times. This chain joins TRBV5-1 and TRBJ2-5; 8 nucleotides align to TRBD1. J gave up 4 bases and V 0 bases, and 5 bases lay outside the gene matches. This CDR3 region has 15 residues. Per germline, CDR1 SGHRS and CDR2 YFSETQ. Here the CDR3 reads CASSLGLTGAETQYF. CDR3 nucleotides: TGCGCCAGCAGCTTGGGCCTGACAGGGGCAGAGACCCAGTACTTC.

The chain employs TRBV7-6 and TRBJ2-3; no clear D. V gave up 6 bases and J gave up 2 bases, with 12 bases separating them. The CDR3 runs 14 residues. From germline, CDR1 is SGHVS and CDR2 FNYEAQ. The CDR3 loop reads CASRPLDSTDTQYF. The CDR3, as DNA: TGTGCCAGCAGACCTCTAGACTCCACAGATACGCAGTATTTT.

The chain combines TRBV12-3 or TRBV12-4 with TRBJ2-2; a possible D gene is TRBD2 (7 bases). CDR3 length equals 12 residues. Trimming pared 8 bases from V and 7 bases from J, leaving 11 bases between. CDR3 sequence (DNA): TGTGCCAGCGTGGGGGGGCTCGGGGAGCTGTTTTTT. Its protein is CASVGGLGELFF.

This clonotype was seen more than once but under ten times. The chain links TRBV12-3 or TRBV12-4 to TRBJ1-1, with D unresolved. The CDR3 contains 13 residues. The V end was cut by 8 bases, the J end by 5 bases, with 15 bases between. This CDR3 reads CASEGGVSTEAFF. CDR3 bases: TGTGCCAGCGAGGGAGGAGTTTCGACTGAAGCTTTCTTT.

This clonotype has only a few counts. This sequence joins TRBV7-2 and TRBJ2-3; D is uncertain. V lost 1 base to trimming and J lost 3 bases, with 11 bases between them. Germline lookup yields CDR1 SGHTA and CDR2 FQGNSA. The length of the CDR3 is 15 residues. The CDR3 spells CASSLDLELTDTQYF. The CDR3 DNA is TGTGCCAGCAGCTTAGATCTAGAGTTAACAGATACGCAGTATTTT.

Notes on this clonotype: At one end the junction does not follow the germline gene, possibly because of a read error. The CDR3 is CASSQSEGANLPF. CDR3 coding DNA: TGCGCCAGCAGTCAATCGGAGGGGGCCAATCTACCCTTT. This chain uses TRBV23-1 with TRBJ1-1; 7 bases map to TRBD1. TRBV23-1 is identified as an open reading frame with a role that is uncertain. This CDR3 has 13 amino acids.

The V and J genes are TRBV27 and TRBJ1-5; no definite D call. There are 14 residues in the CDR3. CDR1 and CDR2 (germline): MNHEY, SMNVEV (reference sequence). V was trimmed by 3 bases and J by 6 bases, leaving 12 bases between them. The CDR3 spells CASSLGIEGQPQHF. The CDR3 nucleotides are TGTGCCAGCAGTTTGGGGATAGAGGGTCAGCCCCAGCATTTT.

The V and J genes are TRBV12-3 or TRBV12-4 and TRBJ2-5; D tentatively fits TRBD1 or TRBD2 (5 bases each). The CDR3 runs to 15 residues. V gave up 4 bases and J gave up 1 base, with 13 bases separating them. The CDR3 sequence is CASSSLQGAQETQYF. CDR3 nucleotide sequence: TGTGCCAGCAGTTCCCTCCAGGGAGCCCAAGAGACCCAGTACTTC.

The V call is TRBV7-9, the J call TRBJ1-5; 7 nucleotides align to TRBD1. V was pared by 4 bases and J by 0 bases, with 6 bases of the junction left unmatched. The CDR3 runs to 16 residues. The V gene's germline CDR1 is SEHNR and CDR2 FQNEAQ (reference sequence). This CDR3 reads CASSSRTGHSNQPQHF. DNA of the CDR3: TGTGCCAGCAGCTCCCGGACAGGACATAGCAATCAGCCCCAGCATTTT.

The chain carries TRBV20-1 and TRBJ2-3; possible D gene TRBD1, 5 bases. This CDR3 contains 15 residues. The V end lost 1 base, the J end lost 1 base, and 12 bases lay between the germline ends. Germline lookup yields CDR1 DFQATT and CDR2 SNEGSKA (reference sequence). The CDR3 is CSARGGGIRTDTQYF. CDR3 DNA: TGCAGTGCTAGAGGGGGCGGCATCCGCACAGATACGCAGTATTTT.

The CDR3 DNA sequence: TGTGCCAGCAGTCCGTTTTGGGGCCTGAACACTGAAGCTTTCTTT. As protein: CASSPFWGLNTEAFF. The rearrangement joins TRBV27 to TRBJ1-1; a weak D match, TRBD1 (5 bases). This CDR3 contains 15 residues. Germline V gene lookup returns CDR1 MNHEY and CDR2 SMNVEV (reference sequence). Trimming stripped 5 bases from V and 0 bases from J, with 13 bases between.

The chain uses TRBV29-1 and TRBJ2-1, with D maybe TRBD2 (7 bases). This CDR3 has 14 amino acids. V was cut by 4 bases and J by 5 bases, with 15 bases left in between. The germline V gene encodes CDR1 SQVTM and CDR2 ANQGSEA. Here the CDR3 DNA reads TGCAGCGTTGCCTGGCGGGGGCCTCACAATGAGCAGTTCTTC. It specifies CSVAWRGPHNEQFF.